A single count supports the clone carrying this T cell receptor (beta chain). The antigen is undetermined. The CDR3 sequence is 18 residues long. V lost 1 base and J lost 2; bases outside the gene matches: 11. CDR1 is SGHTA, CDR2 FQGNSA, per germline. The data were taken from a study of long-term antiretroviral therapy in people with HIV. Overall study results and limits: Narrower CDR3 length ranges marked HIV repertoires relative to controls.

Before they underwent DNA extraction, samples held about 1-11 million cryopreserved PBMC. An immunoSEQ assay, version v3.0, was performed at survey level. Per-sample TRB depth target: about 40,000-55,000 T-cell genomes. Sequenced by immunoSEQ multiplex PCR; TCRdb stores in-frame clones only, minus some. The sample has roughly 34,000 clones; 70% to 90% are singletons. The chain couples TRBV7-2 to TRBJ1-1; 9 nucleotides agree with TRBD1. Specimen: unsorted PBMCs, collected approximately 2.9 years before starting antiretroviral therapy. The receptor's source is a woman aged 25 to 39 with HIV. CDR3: CASSLGLSLQGANTEAFF. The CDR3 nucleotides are TGTGCCAGCAGCTTAGGGCTCTCACTACAGGGGGCTAACACTGAAGCTTTCTTT.